This T cell receptor beta chain is drawn from a study of T cell responses to AZD1222 COVID-19 vaccine. Study results and caveats: Only a handful of individuals given AZD1222 were seropositive at baseline.

V trimming: 5 bases; J trimming: 3 bases; junction bases outside the gene matches: 7. Germline V lookup: CDR1 MNHEY, CDR2 SVGEGT. The CDR3 contains 16 residues. Method: immunoSEQ multiplex PCR; TCRdb's copy keeps in-frame clones and lacks some. The table lists roughly 150,000 clones, 80% to 95% of them singletons. Notes on this clone: Antigen: not known.

This TCR was recovered from an adult in good health. The sequencing here drew on peripheral blood, taken on day 0 of AZD1222 vaccination. The chain has TRBV6-2 or TRBV6-3 and TRBJ2-2; 9 bases match TRBD2. The CDR3 sequence: CASSKSGGMDTGELFF. CDR3 bases: TGTGCCAGCAGTAAAAGCGGGGGGATGGACACCGGGGAGCTGTTTTTT.